A selection of T cell receptor beta chains follows, all from one sample in a study of blood T cell repertoires in COVID-19. Measured with immunoSEQ multiplex PCR; TCRdb has only the in-frame clones, and not every one. The profile shows roughly 160,000 clones, around 90% of them singletons. Sequenced sample: peripheral blood. The source of these receptors is a man aged 55 to 70 with acute or convalescent COVID-19. The CDR3 runs from the conserved cysteine through the conserved F or W. D genes are given only for firm matches. A clone size is listed for some rows: how often the clone was seen (once, few, many), or a class if it is expanded.

clone size	D gene	V gene	J gene	CDR3 protein	CDR3 DNA
NA	TRBD2	TRBV2	TRBJ2-2	CASGRGLAGGDTGELFF	TGTGCCAGCGGACGGGGACTAGCGGGGGGAGATACCGGGGAGCTGTTTTTT
NA	NA	TRBV5-6	TRBJ2-7	CASSLERKAYEQYF	TGTGCCAGCAGCTTAGAGCGCAAGGCCTACGAGCAGTACTTC
NA	TRBD1	TRBV19	TRBJ1-5	CASSTGTGGRQPQHF	TGTGCCAGTAGTACCGGGACAGGGGGGAGACAGCCCCAGCATTTT
NA	TRBD1	TRBV19	TRBJ1-2	CASSTGQVVVYGYTF	TGTGCCAGTAGTACAGGACAGGTGGTCGTCTATGGCTACACCTTC
once	NA	TRBV12-3/TRBV12-4	TRBJ1-1	CASRGGGNTEAFF	TGTGCCAGCAGGGGAGGTGGGAACACTGAAGCTTTCTTT
NA	TRBD1	TRBV7-9	TRBJ1-2	CASSLGQGGGFYGYTF	TGTGCCAGCAGCCTTGGACAGGGTGGGGGTTTCTATGGCTACACCTTC
NA	TRBD1	TRBV9	TRBJ2-5	CASSVESTGGVETQYF	TGTGCCAGCAGCGTAGAGTCGACAGGGGGCGTCGAGACCCAGTACTTC
NA	NA	TRBV11-1	TRBJ2-7	CASSPSYEQYF	TGTGCCAGCAGCCCATCCTACGAGCAGTACTTC
NA	TRBD2	TRBV6-6	TRBJ2-7	CASIQAGNSYEQYF	TGTGCCAGCATTCAAGCGGGAAACTCCTACGAGCAGTACTTC
NA	NA	TRBV6-5	TRBJ1-1	CASSRTALNTEAFF	TGTGCCAGCAGCAGGACAGCCCTGAACACTGAAGCTTTCTTT
NA	TRBD1	TRBV5-1	TRBJ2-2	CASSLAARTGASTGELFF	TGCGCCAGCAGCTTGGCAGCAAGGACAGGGGCGAGCACCGGGGAGCTGTTTTTT
NA	NA	TRBV5-1	TRBJ2-7	CASARDFSYEQYF	TGCGCCAGTGCCCGGGACTTTTCCTACGAGCAGTACTTC
NA	NA	TRBV7-3	TRBJ1-1	CASSLYGGTNTEAFF	TGTGCCAGCAGCTTATATGGGGGGACGAACACTGAAGCTTTCTTT
NA	NA	TRBV4-1	TRBJ1-1	CASSQDAGNTEAFF	TGCGCCAGCAGCCAAGATGCAGGGAACACTGAAGCTTTCTTT
NA	TRBD1	TRBV7-8	TRBJ1-5	CASSLAGTGGGSGEPQHF	TGTGCCAGCAGCTTAGCGGGGACAGGCGGGGGATCCGGGGAGCCCCAGCATTTT
NA	NA	TRBV5-1	TRBJ2-1	CASSSPVLGQSSLAGWGSYNEQFF	TGCGCCAGCAGCTCCCCGGTGTTGGGACAGTCTTCCTTGGCGGGGTGGGGCTCCTACAATGAGCAGTTCTTC
NA	TRBD1	TRBV2	TRBJ2-3	CASKTGPMGDTQYF	TGTGCCAGCAAGACAGGGCCTATGGGAGATACGCAGTATTTT
NA	TRBD1	TRBV10-3	TRBJ2-1	CAIGGTGGRGYNEQFF	TGTGCCATCGGGGGAACAGGGGGCCGTGGGTACAATGAGCAGTTCTTC
NA	NA	TRBV2	TRBJ1-5	CASSESQSYQPQHF	TGTGCCAGCAGTGAATCCCAGTCTTATCAGCCCCAGCATTTT
once	NA	TRBV19	TRBJ1-5	CASSTRAYNQPQHF	TGTGCCAGTAGTACGAGGGCCTACAATCAGCCCCAGCATTTT
NA	NA	TRBV21-1	TRBJ1-1	CASSKARFFTEAFF	TGTGCCAGCAGCAAAGCGAGGTTTTTCACTGAAGCTTTCTTT
NA	TRBD1	TRBV7-9	TRBJ1-2	CASSFLDRADGYTF	TGTGCCAGCAGCTTTCTGGACAGGGCTGATGGCTACACCTTC
NA	TRBD1	TRBV6-5	TRBJ1-1	CASSHYPPGTGDFF	TGTGCCAGCAGTCACTATCCCCCCGGGACAGGGGATTTCTTT
NA	NA	TRBV24-1	TRBJ2-3	CATSDAGLSTDTQYF	TGTGCCACCAGTGACGCAGGATTAAGCACAGATACGCAGTATTTT
NA	TRBD1	TRBV19	TRBJ2-2	CATRRDRAAGELFF	TGTGCCACCAGAAGGGACAGGGCGGCCGGGGAGCTGTTTTTT
NA	TRBD1	TRBV30	TRBJ1-5	CAWSKGTGDQPQHF	TGTGCCTGGAGTAAGGGGACAGGAGATCAGCCCCAGCATTTT
NA	NA	TRBV5-1	TRBJ1-6	CASSLAGSYNSPLHF	TGCGCCAGCAGCTTGGCAGGATCCTATAATTCACCCCTCCACTTT
NA	TRBD2	TRBV7-7	TRBJ2-3	CASSRDRGADTQYF	TGTGCCAGCAGCCGGGACCGGGGGGCAGATACGCAGTATTTT
NA	NA	TRBV10-3	TRBJ1-4	CAINWAGTEKLFF	TGTGCCATCAATTGGGCGGGGACCGAAAAACTGTTTTTT
NA	TRBD1	TRBV12-3/TRBV12-4	TRBJ1-2	CASSLTGGDGYTF	TGTGCCAGCAGTTTGACAGGGGGCGATGGCTACACCTTC
NA	NA	TRBV27	TRBJ2-2	CASSFGLVAGELFF	TGTGCCAGCAGTTTTGGTCTAGTGGCCGGGGAGCTGTTTTTT
NA	TRBD2	TRBV7-8	TRBJ2-4	CASSFDRLAGETKNIQYF	TGTGCCAGCAGCTTTGATCGGCTAGCGGGGGAAACCAAAAACATTCAGTACTTC
NA	NA	TRBV27	TRBJ2-1	CASSFESSYNEQFF	TGTGCCAGCAGTTTCGAGAGCTCCTACAATGAGCAGTTCTTC
NA	TRBD1	TRBV3-1/TRBV3-2	TRBJ1-1	CASSQSWLGQGAHTEAFF	TGTGCCAGCAGCCAATCGTGGTTGGGACAGGGGGCGCACACTGAAGCTTTCTTT
NA	NA	TRBV5-5	TRBJ1-6	CASSVGGGSPLHF	TGTGCCAGCAGCGTCGGGGGAGGTTCACCCCTCCACTTT
NA	TRBD1	TRBV11-2	TRBJ1-5	CASSPGQGLRPQHF	TGTGCCAGCAGCCCAGGACAGGGACTAAGGCCCCAGCATTTT
once	NA	TRBV9	TRBJ2-2	CASSVVGSTGELFF	TGTGCCAGCAGCGTAGTTGGCAGCACCGGGGAGCTGTTTTTT